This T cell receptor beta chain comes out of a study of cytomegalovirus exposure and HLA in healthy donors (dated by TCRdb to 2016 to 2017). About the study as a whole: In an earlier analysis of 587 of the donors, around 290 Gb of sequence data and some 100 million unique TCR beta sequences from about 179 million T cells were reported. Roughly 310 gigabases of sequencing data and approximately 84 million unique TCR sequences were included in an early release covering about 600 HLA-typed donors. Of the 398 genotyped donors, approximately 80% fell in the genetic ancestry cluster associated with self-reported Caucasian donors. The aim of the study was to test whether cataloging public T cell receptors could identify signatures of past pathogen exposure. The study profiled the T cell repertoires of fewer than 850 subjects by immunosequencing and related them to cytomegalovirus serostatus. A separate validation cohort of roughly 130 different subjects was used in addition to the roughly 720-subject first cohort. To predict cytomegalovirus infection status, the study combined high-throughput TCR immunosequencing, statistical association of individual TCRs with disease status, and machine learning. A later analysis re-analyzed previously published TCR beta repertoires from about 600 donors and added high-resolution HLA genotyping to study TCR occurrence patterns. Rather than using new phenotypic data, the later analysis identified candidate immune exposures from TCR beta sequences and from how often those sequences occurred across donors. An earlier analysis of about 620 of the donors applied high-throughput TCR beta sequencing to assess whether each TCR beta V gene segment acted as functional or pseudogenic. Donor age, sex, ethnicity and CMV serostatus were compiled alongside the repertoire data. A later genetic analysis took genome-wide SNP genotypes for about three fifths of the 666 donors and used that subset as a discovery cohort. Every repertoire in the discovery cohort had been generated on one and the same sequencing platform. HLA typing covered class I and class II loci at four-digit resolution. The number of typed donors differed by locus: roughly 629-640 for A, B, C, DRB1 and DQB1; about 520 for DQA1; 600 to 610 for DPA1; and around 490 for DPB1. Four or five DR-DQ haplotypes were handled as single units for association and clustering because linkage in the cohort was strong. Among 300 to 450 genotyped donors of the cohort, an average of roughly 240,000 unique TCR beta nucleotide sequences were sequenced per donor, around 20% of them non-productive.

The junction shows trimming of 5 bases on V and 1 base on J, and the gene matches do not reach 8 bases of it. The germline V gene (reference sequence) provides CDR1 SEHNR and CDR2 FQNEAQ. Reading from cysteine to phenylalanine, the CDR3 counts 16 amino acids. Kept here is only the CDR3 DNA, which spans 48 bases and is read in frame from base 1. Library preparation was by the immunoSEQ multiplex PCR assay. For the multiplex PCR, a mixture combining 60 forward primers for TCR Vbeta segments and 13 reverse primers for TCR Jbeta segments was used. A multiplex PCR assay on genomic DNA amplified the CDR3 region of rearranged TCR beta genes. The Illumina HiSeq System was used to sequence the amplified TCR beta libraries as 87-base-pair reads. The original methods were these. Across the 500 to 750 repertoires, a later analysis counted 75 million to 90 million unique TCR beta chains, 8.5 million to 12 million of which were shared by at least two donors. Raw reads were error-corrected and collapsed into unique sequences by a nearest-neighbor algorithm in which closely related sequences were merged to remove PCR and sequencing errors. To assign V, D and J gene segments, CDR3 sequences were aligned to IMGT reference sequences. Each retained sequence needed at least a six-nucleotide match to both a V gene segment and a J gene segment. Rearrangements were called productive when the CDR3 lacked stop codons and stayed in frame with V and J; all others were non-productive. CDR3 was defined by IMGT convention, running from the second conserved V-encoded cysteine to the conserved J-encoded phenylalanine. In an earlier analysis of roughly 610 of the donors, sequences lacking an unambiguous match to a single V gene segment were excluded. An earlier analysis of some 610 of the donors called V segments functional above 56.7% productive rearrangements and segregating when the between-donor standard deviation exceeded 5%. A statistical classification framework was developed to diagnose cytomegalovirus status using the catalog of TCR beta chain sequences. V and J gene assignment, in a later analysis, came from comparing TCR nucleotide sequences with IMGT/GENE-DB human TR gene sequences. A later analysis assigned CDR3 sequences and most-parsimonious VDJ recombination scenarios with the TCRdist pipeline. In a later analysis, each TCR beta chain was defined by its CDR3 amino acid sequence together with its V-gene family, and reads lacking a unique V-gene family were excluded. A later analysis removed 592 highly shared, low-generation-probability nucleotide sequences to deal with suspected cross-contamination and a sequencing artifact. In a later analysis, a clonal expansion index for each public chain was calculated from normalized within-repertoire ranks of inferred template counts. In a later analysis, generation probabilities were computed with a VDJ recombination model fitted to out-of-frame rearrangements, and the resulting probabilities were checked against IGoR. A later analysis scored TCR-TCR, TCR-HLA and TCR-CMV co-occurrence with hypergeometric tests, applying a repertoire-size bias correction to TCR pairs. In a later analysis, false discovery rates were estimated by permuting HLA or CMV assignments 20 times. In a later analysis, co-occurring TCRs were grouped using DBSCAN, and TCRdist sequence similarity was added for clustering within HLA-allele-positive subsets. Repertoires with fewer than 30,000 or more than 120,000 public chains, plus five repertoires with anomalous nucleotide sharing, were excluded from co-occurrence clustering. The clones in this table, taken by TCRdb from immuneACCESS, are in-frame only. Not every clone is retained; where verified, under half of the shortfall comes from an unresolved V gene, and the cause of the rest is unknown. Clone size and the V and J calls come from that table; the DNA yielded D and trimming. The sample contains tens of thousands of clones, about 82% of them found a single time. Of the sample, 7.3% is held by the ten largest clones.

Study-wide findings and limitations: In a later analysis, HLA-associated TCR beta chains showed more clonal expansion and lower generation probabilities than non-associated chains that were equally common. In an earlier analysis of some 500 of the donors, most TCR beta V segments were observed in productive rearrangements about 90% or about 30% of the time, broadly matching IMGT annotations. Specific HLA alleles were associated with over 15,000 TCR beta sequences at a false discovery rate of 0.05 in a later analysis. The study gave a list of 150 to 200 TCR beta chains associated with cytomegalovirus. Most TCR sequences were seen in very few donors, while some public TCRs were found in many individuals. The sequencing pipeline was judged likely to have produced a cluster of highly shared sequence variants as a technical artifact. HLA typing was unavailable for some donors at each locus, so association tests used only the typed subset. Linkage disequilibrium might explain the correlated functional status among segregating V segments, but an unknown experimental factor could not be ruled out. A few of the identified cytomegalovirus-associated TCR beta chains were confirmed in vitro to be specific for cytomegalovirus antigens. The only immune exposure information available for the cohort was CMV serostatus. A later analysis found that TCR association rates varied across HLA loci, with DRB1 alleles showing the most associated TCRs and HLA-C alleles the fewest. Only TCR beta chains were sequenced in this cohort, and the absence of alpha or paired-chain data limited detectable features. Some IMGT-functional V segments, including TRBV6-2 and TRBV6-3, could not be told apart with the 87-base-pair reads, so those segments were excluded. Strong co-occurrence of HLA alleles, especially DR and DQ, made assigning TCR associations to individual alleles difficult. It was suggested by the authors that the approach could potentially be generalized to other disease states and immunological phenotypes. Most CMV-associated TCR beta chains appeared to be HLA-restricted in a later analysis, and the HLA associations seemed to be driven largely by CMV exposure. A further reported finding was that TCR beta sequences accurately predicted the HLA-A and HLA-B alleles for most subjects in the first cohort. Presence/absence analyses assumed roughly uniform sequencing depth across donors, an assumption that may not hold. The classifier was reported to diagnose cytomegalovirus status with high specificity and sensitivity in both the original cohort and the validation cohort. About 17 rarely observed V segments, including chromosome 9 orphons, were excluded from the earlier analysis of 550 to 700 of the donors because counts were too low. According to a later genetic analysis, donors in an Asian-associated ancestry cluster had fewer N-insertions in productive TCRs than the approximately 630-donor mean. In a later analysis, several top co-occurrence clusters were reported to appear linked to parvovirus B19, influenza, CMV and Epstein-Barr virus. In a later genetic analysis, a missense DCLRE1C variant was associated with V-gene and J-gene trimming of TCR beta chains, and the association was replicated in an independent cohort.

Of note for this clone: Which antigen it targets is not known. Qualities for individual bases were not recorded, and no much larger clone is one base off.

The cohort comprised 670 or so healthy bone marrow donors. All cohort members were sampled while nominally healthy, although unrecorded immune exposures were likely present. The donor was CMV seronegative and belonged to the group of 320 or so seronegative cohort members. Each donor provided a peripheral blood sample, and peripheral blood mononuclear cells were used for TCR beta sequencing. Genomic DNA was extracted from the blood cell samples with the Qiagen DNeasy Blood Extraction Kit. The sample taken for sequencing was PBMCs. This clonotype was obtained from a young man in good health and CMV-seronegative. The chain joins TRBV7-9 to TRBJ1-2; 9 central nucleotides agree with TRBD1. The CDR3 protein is CASSTPGTGFNYGYTF. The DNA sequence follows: TGTGCCAGCAGCACACCCGGGACAGGGTTTAACTATGGCTACACCTTC.